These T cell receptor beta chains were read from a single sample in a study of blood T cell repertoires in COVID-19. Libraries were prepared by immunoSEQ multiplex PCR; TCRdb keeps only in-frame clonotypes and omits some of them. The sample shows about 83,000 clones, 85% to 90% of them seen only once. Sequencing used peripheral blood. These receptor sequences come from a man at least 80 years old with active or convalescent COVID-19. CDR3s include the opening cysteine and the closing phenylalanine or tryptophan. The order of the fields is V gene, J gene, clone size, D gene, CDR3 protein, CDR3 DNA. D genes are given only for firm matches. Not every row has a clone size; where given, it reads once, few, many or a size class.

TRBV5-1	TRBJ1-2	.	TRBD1	CASSSTGLENYGYTF	TGCGCCAGCAGTTCGACAGGGTTGGAAAACTATGGCTACACCTTC
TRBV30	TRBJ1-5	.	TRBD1	CACGGQGNQPQHF	TGTGCCTGTGGGGGACAGGGCAATCAGCCCCAGCATTTT
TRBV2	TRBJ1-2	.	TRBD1	CASSEKGAGYTF	TGTGCCAGCAGTGAAAAGGGGGCTGGCTACACCTTC
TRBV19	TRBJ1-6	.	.	CASSIRGPDSPLHF	TGTGCCAGTAGTATCAGGGGACCGGATTCACCCCTCCACTTT
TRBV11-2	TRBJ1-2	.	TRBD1	CASSIFQGDYGYTF	TGTGCCAGCAGCATTTTTCAGGGGGACTATGGCTACACCTTC
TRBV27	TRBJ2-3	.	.	CASNWASTADTQYF	TGTGCCAGCAATTGGGCTTCCACCGCAGATACGCAGTATTTT
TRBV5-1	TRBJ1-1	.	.	CASSPGNTEAFF	TGCGCCAGCAGTCCAGGGAACACTGAAGCTTTCTTT
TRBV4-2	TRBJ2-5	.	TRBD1	CASSTRQGWDQETQYF	TGTGCCAGCAGCACCCGACAGGGTTGGGACCAAGAGACCCAGTACTTC
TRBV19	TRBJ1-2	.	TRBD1	CASSSTGGSNYGYTF	TGTGCCAGTAGTTCAACAGGGGGCTCAAACTATGGCTACACCTTC
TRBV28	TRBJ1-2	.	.	CASVRGLYGYTF	TGTGCCAGCGTCAGGGGATTGTATGGCTACACCTTC
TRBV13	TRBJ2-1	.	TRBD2	CASSLGLAGNRYNEQFF	TGTGCCAGCAGCTTAGGGCTAGCGGGGAACAGATACAATGAGCAGTTCTTC
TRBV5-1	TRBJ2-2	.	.	CASSLSVMNTGELFF	TGCGCCAGCAGCTTATCGGTGATGAACACCGGGGAGCTGTTTTTT
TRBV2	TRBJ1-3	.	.	CASSDSRARGNTIYF	TGTGCCAGCAGTGACAGCAGGGCTCGTGGAAACACCATATATTTT
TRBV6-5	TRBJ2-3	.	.	CASSRSRTDTQYF	TGTGCCAGCAGTCGGAGCCGCACAGATACGCAGTATTTT
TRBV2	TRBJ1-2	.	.	CASSGGLAGYTF	TGTGCCAGCAGTGGGGGACTGGCTGGCTACACCTTC
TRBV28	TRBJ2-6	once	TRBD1	CASRPGGSGANVLTF	TGTGCCAGCAGGCCAGGGGGCTCTGGGGCCAACGTCCTGACTTTC
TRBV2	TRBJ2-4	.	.	CASNFYRERSKNIQYF	TGTGCCAGCAACTTCTACCGGGAACGTTCCAAAAACATTCAGTACTTC
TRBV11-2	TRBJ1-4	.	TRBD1	CASSKDRGLTEKLFF	TGTGCCAGCAGCAAGGACAGGGGGCTGACCGAAAAACTGTTTTTT
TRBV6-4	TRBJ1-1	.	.	CASSAGVNTEAFF	TGTGCCAGCAGTGCCGGAGTGAACACTGAAGCTTTCTTT
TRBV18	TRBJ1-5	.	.	CASSPNSNQPQHF	TGTGCCAGCTCACCTAATAGCAATCAGCCCCAGCATTTT
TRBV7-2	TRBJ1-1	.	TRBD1	CASRPGGASTEAFF	TGTGCCAGCAGACCAGGGGGCGCGAGCACTGAAGCTTTCTTT
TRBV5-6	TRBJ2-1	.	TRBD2	CASRLTSGGSHNEQFF	TGTGCCAGCAGGCTGACTAGCGGGGGATCGCACAATGAGCAGTTCTTC
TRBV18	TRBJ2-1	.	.	CASSPLGGYNEQFF	TGTGCCAGCTCACCGTTAGGGGGTTACAATGAGCAGTTCTTC
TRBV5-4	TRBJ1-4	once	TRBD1	CASSDAGGIGEKLFF	TGTGCCAGCAGCGACGCAGGGGGAATAGGTGAAAAACTGTTTTTT
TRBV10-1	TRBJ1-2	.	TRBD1	CASSQQGDDNYGYTF	TGCGCCAGCAGCCAACAGGGGGATGATAACTATGGCTACACCTTC
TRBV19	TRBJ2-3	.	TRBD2	CATRSSGRLTDTQYF	TGTGCCACCCGATCTAGCGGGAGGCTTACAGATACGCAGTATTTT
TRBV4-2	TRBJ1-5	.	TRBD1	CASSQALGTGGSNQPQHF	TGTGCCAGCAGCCAAGCTCTAGGGACAGGTGGGAGCAATCAGCCCCAGCATTTT
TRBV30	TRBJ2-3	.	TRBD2	CAWSVGSSGPTDTQYF	TGTGCCTGGAGTGTAGGGTCTAGCGGCCCCACAGATACGCAGTATTTT